This entry features one TCR beta chain sequence. This CDR3 has 13 amino acids. CDR1 is SQVTM, CDR2 ANQGSEA, per germline. V dropped 4 bases and J dropped 1 base, with 10 bases sitting between them. This sample is drawn from a study of OX40 agonist ivuxolimab in advanced cancers. The overall study: An agonistic anti-OX40 (CD134) antibody, ivuxolimab, was used to treat the patients.

Blood was sampled at baseline, cycle 4 day 1, and cycle 7 day 1. TCRdb keeps only in-frame clones here, not all; method: immunoSEQ multiplex PCR. Of 50,000 to 60,000 clones listed, 82% are singletons. The sample was CD4+ or CD8+ T cells sorted from blood, taken in a trial of the OX40 agonist ivuxolimab. This receptor was taken from an adult with an advanced solid tumor such as melanoma, head and neck, liver or kidney cancer. This sequence joins TRBV29-1 and TRBJ1-1, with D hard to call. CDR3 in amino acids: CSVGNRGNTEAFF. CDR3 DNA sequence: TGCAGCGTTGGCAATCGAGGGAACACTGAAGCTTTCTTT.